This T cell receptor (beta chain) was observed in a study of shared clonotypes between healthy human individuals. CDR3 length: 14 residues. The germline CDR1 and CDR2 sequences are LNHNV and YYDKDF (reference sequence). V dropped 3 bases and J dropped 4 bases, with 13 bases sitting between them. The protocol was immunoSEQ multiplex PCR, while the TCRdb copy is restricted to in-frame clones and leaves out a portion. The table includes over 2 million clones, 92% detected once. Sequencing was performed on naive CD4+ T cells from PBMCs. The subset denotes: CD45RA+ positively selected. The receptor was isolated from a young man in good health. Some clones in this sample may be carry-over from other donors' samples. V is TRBV15 and J is TRBJ2-7; D is possibly TRBD1 or TRBD2 (5 bases each). The chain's CDR3 is CATSRLSGTYEQYF. The CDR3 DNA reads TGTGCCACCAGCAGGTTGTCGGGGACGTACGAGCAGTACTTC.